The rows below give T cell receptor gamma chains drawn from one sample of a study of gamma-delta T cells after stem cell transplantation. TCRdb reanalysed the RT-PCR reads with CATT. The table lists roughly 1,800 gamma-chain clones, more than 3% of them singletons. The sequencing input was gamma-delta T cells. These receptors all stem from a human donor. It is not recorded whose cells these are; they may come from a transplant donor. Each CDR3 is given without its conserved first and last residue.

v_call	j_call	cdr3_aa
TRGV9	TRGJP	ALWEKELGKKIKV
TRGV4	TRGJ1/TRGJ2	ATWDARPPPRGKKL
TRGV9	TRGJP	ALWEVISELGKKIKV
TRGV9	TRGJP	ALWAGELGKKIKV
TRGV3	TRGJ1/TRGJ2	ATWDRYYKKL
TRGV9	TRGJP	ALWEVPNLQELGKKIKV
TRGV9	TRGJP	ALWEAQAELGKKIKV
TRGV2	TRGJ1/TRGJ2	ATWDGPPDYYKKL
TRGV5	TRGJ1/TRGJ2	ATWDRLFPL
TRGV9	TRGJP	ALWEGGQELGKKIKV
TRGV9	TRGJ1/TRGJ2	ALWEEKKKL
TRGV9	TRGJP	ALWEVPEQELGKKIKV
TRGV2	TRGJ1/TRGJ2	ATWDRRGNYYKKL
TRGV8	TRGJ1/TRGJ2	ATWDKKL
TRGV3	TRGJ1/TRGJ2	ATWDRTDYKKL
TRGV9	TRGJP	ALWEVVPQLGKKIKV
TRGV2	TRGJ1/TRGJ2	ATWDGRGYKKL
TRGV9	TRGJP	ALWEALGELGKKIKV
TRGV5	TRGJP1	ATWDPNLSWFKI
TRGV9	TRGJP	ALWEVQFSELGKKIKV
TRGV9	TRGJ1/TRGJ2	ALWEVLIYYKKL
TRGV9	TRGJ1/TRGJ2	ALWEGYKKL
TRGV9	TRGJP	ALWEYQELGKKIKV
TRGV9	TRGJP	ALWEVQELGKKIKV
TRGV3	TRGJ1/TRGJ2	ATWDRRYYKKL
TRGV9	TRGJ1/TRGJ2	ALSYYKKL
TRGV9	TRGJP	ALWEVFGLGKKIKV
TRGV4	TRGJ1/TRGJ2	ATWDNYYKKL
TRGV9	TRGJP	ALWESQELGKKIKV
TRGV3	TRGJ1/TRGJ2	ATWDRPFEYKKL
TRGV9	TRGJP	ALWAPQELGKKIKV
TRGV3	TRGJ1/TRGJ2	ATWDRLNYKKL
TRGV9	TRGJ1/TRGJ2	ALWEAPLLNYYKKL
TRGV3	TRGJ1/TRGJ2	ATWDRPVYYKKL
TRGV3	TRGJ1/TRGJ2	ATWDSFKKL
TRGV9	TRGJ1/TRGJ2	ALWEVYYKKL